These 23 T cell receptor beta chains were all obtained from the same sample, sequenced in a study of T cell repertoires in cytomegalovirus infection. Antigens for these TCRs are unknown. TCRdb re-called the reads with MiXCR, one entry per CDR3 protein. The sample records approximately 340,000 distinct CDR3 sequences, under 35% being singletons. This specimen consisted of cultured PBMCs, obtained from culture after CMV antigen stimulation. All receptors come from a human donor in good health (CMV status not recorded). Some clones in this sample may be carry-over from other donors' samples.

V usage is TRBV5-6 and J usage is TRBJ2-3; D call uncertain. Trimming left V 1 base short and J 5 bases short, with 11 bases between. Germline lookup yields CDR1 SGHDT and CDR2 YYEEEE. CDR3 length: 14 residues. The CDR3 is CASSLMVTRDTQYF. DNA for the CDR3: TGTGCCAGCAGCTTGATGGTAACAAGAGATACGCAGTATTTT.

This clonotype came up many times. The V gene is TRBV5-6, the J gene TRBJ2-5, with D hard to call. V was shortened by 0 bases and J by 5 bases, with 5 bases between the two germline ends. This CDR3 is built from 12 residues. Looked up from germline, CDR1 is SGHDT and CDR2 is YYEEEE. The CDR3 DNA reads as TGTGCCAGCAGCTTGGCTGTCGAGACCCAGTACTTC. Its translation is CASSLAVETQYF.

This clonotype was observed a few times. This sequence joins TRBV11-2 and TRBJ1-5; D unresolved. The V gene's germline CDR1 is SGHAT and CDR2 FQNNGV. The CDR3 is made up of 14 amino acids. V was shortened by 3 bases and J by 7 bases, with 13 bases between the two germline ends. The CDR3 coding sequence is TGTGCCAGCAGCTTTCAAAGGGAGGGACAGCCCCAGCATTTT. Translation: CASSFQREGQPQHF.

This clonotype was recorded a few times. The rearrangement joins TRBV10-2 to TRBJ2-1; 10 bases map to TRBD2. CDR1 and CDR2 (germline): WSHSY, SAAADI. V lost 4 bases, J lost 2 bases, and 11 bases stayed unmatched. The CDR3 extends over 18 amino acids. The CDR3 region has the DNA TGCGCCAGCAGTGGACCCTCCCTAGCGGGGGCTGCCTACAATGAGCAGTTCTTC. Translated, it gives CASSGPSLAGAAYNEQFF.

This clonotype occurred a few times. The V gene is TRBV18, the J gene TRBJ2-6, with D unclear. This CDR3 is 15 amino acids long. Germline assignment: CDR1 KGHSH and CDR2 LQKENI. The ends were cut back, 3 bases at V and 0 bases at J, with 6 bases in the middle. DNA for the CDR3: TGTGCCAGCTCACCCGGTAACTCTGGGGCCAACGTCCTGACTTTC. It encodes CASSPGNSGANVLTF.

The V call is TRBV4-1, the J call TRBJ1-5, with D hard to call. Trimming left V 1 base short and J 9 bases short, with 13 bases between. CDR1 MGHRA and CDR2 YSYEKL come from the germline V gene. The CDR3 is 14 amino acids. The CDR3: CASSQVLDSGPQHF. The CDR3 nucleotides are TGCGCCAGCAGCCAAGTTCTGGACTCTGGGCCCCAGCATTTT.

This chain joins TRBV28 and TRBJ2-5; no definite D call. Per germline, CDR1 MDHEN and CDR2 SYDVKM. The length of the CDR3 is 16 residues. Trimming took off 5 bases at V and 7 bases at J, with 23 bases between the two ends. The CDR3 sequence: CASSLGGVSRRGTQYF. The CDR3 DNA follows: TGTGCCAGCAGTCTAGGTGGAGTGTCGCGCCGAGGGACCCAGTACTTC.

This clonotype was picked up a small number of times. The CDR3 region is CASSLLLQAGSTGELFF. The CDR3, as DNA: TGTGCCAGCAGCTTATTGTTGCAGGCTGGTAGCACCGGGGAGCTGTTTTTT. The chain links TRBV7-6 to TRBJ2-2; D gene ambiguous. V dropped 2 bases and J dropped 4 bases, with 17 bases sitting between them. This CDR3 is 17 amino acids long. The germline CDR1 and CDR2 sequences are SGHVS and FNYEAQ.

This clonotype has a handful of counts. The rearrangement joins TRBV28 to TRBJ2-7; TRBD1 agrees at 10 bases. V lost 4 bases and J lost 6; bases outside the gene matches: 3. The CDR3 runs to 13 residues. The germline V gene encodes CDR1 MDHEN and CDR2 SYDVKM. In nucleotides, the CDR3 is TGTGCCAGCAGTTCCGGACAGGGGGGCGAGCAGTACTTC. It encodes CASSSGQGGEQYF.

This clonotype came up a few times. The J gene is TRBJ1-5, the V gene TRBV10-3; no reliable D call. CDR1 and CDR2 from the germline V gene are ENHRY and SYGVKD. CDR3 length equals 17 residues. The V and J ends lost 3 bases and 1 base respectively, with 16 bases between them. The CDR3 loop reads CAISEGSTPSSNQPQHF. The CDR3 region has the DNA TGTGCCATCAGTGAAGGGTCTACACCTTCAAGCAATCAGCCCCAGCATTTT.

The chain couples TRBV27 to TRBJ2-7; either TRBD1 or TRBD2 may fit D (5 bases each). Trimming stripped 6 bases from V and 3 bases from J, with 9 bases between. The germline CDR1 and CDR2 sequences are MNHEY and SMNVEV (reference sequence). The CDR3 loop spans 12 amino acids. The CDR3 loop is CASSRDGYEQYF. CDR3 bases: TGTGCCAGCAGCAGGGACGGCTACGAGCAGTACTTC.

J is TRBJ1-1 and V is TRBV12-3 or TRBV12-4; unclear D gene. The CDR3 loop spans 16 amino acids. V was cut by 3 bases and J by 1 base, with 15 bases left in between. CDR3 amino acids: CASSFGVSSPNTEAFF. The CDR3 bases are TGTGCCAGCAGTTTTGGAGTGAGCAGCCCGAACACTGAAGCTTTCTTT.

This clonotype was seen many times. The V and J genes are TRBV6-1 and TRBJ2-7; possibly TRBD1 or TRBD2 for D (5 bases each). The V gene's germline CDR1 is MNHNS and CDR2 SASEGT. Deletions cut 7 bases from V and 4 bases from J, with 20 bases between. The CDR3 has 15 residues. CDR3 nucleotides: TGTGCCAGCAATCGAAACGGGGACCGGGCGTACGAGCAGTACTTC. This encodes CASNRNGDRAYEQYF.

This clonotype occurred a few times. V usage is TRBV12-3 or TRBV12-4 and J usage is TRBJ2-5, with 10 bases aligning to TRBD2. The CDR3 extends over 20 amino acids. V lost 3 bases, J lost 3 bases, and 19 bases stayed unmatched. This CDR3 reads CASSLTTYRARLAGKETQYF. The DNA for the CDR3 is TGTGCCAGCAGTTTGACCACCTACAGGGCAAGACTAGCGGGCAAAGAGACCCAGTACTTC.

The rearrangement joins TRBV7-9 to TRBJ1-1; D is possibly TRBD1 (6 bases). This CDR3 spans 12 amino acids. Germline values: CDR1 SEHNR, CDR2 FQNEAQ (reference sequence). V was trimmed by 5 bases and J by 7 bases, leaving 11 bases between them. CDR3 in DNA: TGTGCCAGCAGCCCCAGGGGAAATGAAGCTTTCTTT. This sequence encodes CASSPRGNEAFF.

This chain joins TRBV6-1 and TRBJ1-5; D gene uncertain. CDR1 and CDR2 from the germline V gene are MNHNS and SASEGT. The CDR3 is 12 amino acids. V was cut by 6 bases and J by 6 bases, with 9 bases left in between. In nucleotides, the CDR3 is TGTGCCAGCAGACCCCTAAGTCAGCCCCAGCATTTT. This encodes CASRPLSQPQHF.

A few counts support this clonotype. The rearrangement uses TRBV19 and TRBJ1-1; the D gene is possibly TRBD1 (5 bases). The germline CDR1 and CDR2 sequences are LNHDA and SQIVND (reference sequence). V gave up 10 bases and J gave up 1 base, with 19 bases separating them. This CDR3 contains 15 residues. CDR3 region: CATFLPGRKNTEAFF. CDR3 sequence (DNA): TGTGCCACCTTTCTCCCGGGACGGAAGAACACTGAAGCTTTCTTT.

This clonotype appeared a few times. V is TRBV9 and J is TRBJ1-2; 7 bases match TRBD1. V shed 4 bases, J shed 2 bases, and the junction held 11 bases outside the gene matches. Germline V lookup: CDR1 SGDLS, CDR2 YYNGEE. The CDR3 extends over 16 amino acids. The CDR3 reads CASSISRQGWNYGYTF. The CDR3 DNA reads as TGTGCCAGCAGCATATCACGACAGGGTTGGAACTATGGCTACACCTTC.

The rearrangement links TRBV7-2 to TRBJ2-7; 7 bases fit TRBD2. This CDR3 has 15 amino acids. Germline CDR1 SGHTA, CDR2 FQGNSA. J lost 4 bases, V lost 1 base, and 7 bases had no gene match. The CDR3 nucleotides read TGTGCCAGCAGCTTAGGATCTAGCGGTATTTACGAGCAGTACTTC. It translates to CASSLGSSGIYEQYF.

This clonotype has a handful of counts. Written as DNA, the CDR3 is TGTGCCAGCAGCTTAGCGCAGACAGGGGGCGGCACCGGGGAGCTGTTTTTT. Translating gives CASSLAQTGGGTGELFF. The chain carries TRBV7-8 and TRBJ2-2, with 10 positions matching TRBD1. Germline V CDR1 and CDR2: SGHVS, FQNEAQ. The trim removed 0 bases at V and 4 bases at J, leaving 5 bases unmatched. This CDR3 comprises 17 residues.

This chain joins TRBV12-3 or TRBV12-4 and TRBJ1-2; D remains unclear. Deletions cut 6 bases from V and 4 bases from J, with 12 bases between. This CDR3 contains 13 residues. CDR3: CASSPVASYGYTF. CDR3 DNA: TGTGCCAGCAGCCCCGTAGCAAGCTATGGCTACACCTTC.

This clonotype was found a few times. The chain is built from TRBV7-2 and TRBJ1-5; D remains ambiguous. The CDR3 spans 17 residues. Germline CDR1 SGHTA, CDR2 FQGNSA. V was pared by 2 bases and J by 0 bases, with 14 bases between. The CDR3 region has the DNA TGTGCCAGCAGCTTATACCGCCCCGGTTATAGCAATCAGCCCCAGCATTTT. It yields the protein CASSLYRPGYSNQPQHF.

The CDR3 DNA reads as TGTGCCAGCAGTTCCCGGGACAGGAGGTACCCGCACTACGAGCAGTACTTC. It translates to CASSSRDRRYPHYEQYF. This sequence joins TRBV28 and TRBJ2-7, with 8 bases matching TRBD1. CDR3 size: 17 residues. Germline lookup yields CDR1 MDHEN and CDR2 SYDVKM. The V gene end was trimmed by 4 bases and the J gene end by 3 bases; junction bases not matched to a gene: 14.